Sequencing of this T cell receptor (beta chain) was carried out in a study of T cell responses to AZD1222 COVID-19 vaccine. General study results and limits: There were repertoire samples only from the period after the peak T cell response. CD4 TCRs associated with vaccination spanned spike, dominating at 160-218 and 743-854.

Profiled with immunoSEQ multiplex PCR; TCRdb holds only in-frame clones, not every one. The sample lists roughly 50,000 clones, approximately 86% occurring once. Regarding this clone: Its antigen is currently unknown.

From germline, CDR1 is SGHTA and CDR2 FQGTGA. Trimming shortened V by 5 bases and J by 2 bases, and 11 bases separated the two germline ends. CDR3 size: 14 residues. V and J are TRBV7-3 and TRBJ2-3, with TRBD1 as a possible D gene (6 bases). The material sequenced was peripheral blood, taken 28 days after the second AZD1222 dose. The source is an adult who received the AZD1222 COVID-19 vaccine. The CDR3 bases are TGTGCCAGCAGCCCCGGACAGCCCACAGATACGCAGTATTTT. Translation: CASSPGQPTDTQYF.